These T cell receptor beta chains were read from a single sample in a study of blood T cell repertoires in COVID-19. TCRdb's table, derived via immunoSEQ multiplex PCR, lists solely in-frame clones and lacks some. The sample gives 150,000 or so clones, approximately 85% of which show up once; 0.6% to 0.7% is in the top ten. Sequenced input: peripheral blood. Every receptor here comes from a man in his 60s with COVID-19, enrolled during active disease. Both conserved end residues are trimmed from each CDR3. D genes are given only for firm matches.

CDR3aa: ASSSGHGNTIY
v_gene: TRBV7-2
j_gene: TRBJ1-3
d_gene: NA

CDR3aa: ASSIDIISVHEQF
v_gene: TRBV19
j_gene: TRBJ2-1
d_gene: NA

CDR3aa: ASKDRSGIEGYT
v_gene: TRBV25-1
j_gene: TRBJ1-2
d_gene: NA

CDR3aa: ASSAGTDTQY
v_gene: TRBV9
j_gene: TRBJ2-3
d_gene: NA

CDR3aa: ASRDRSSGNTIY
v_gene: TRBV28
j_gene: TRBJ1-3
d_gene: TRBD1

CDR3aa: ASSYRVGGSSGANVLT
v_gene: TRBV6-2/TRBV6-3
j_gene: TRBJ2-6
d_gene: NA

CDR3aa: ASSQTQGPGELF
v_gene: TRBV14
j_gene: TRBJ2-2
d_gene: NA

CDR3aa: AWRQAGGLREQF
v_gene: TRBV30
j_gene: TRBJ2-1
d_gene: TRBD2

CDR3aa: ASSSADRGQGNQPQH
v_gene: TRBV5-5
j_gene: TRBJ1-5
d_gene: TRBD1

CDR3aa: ASSLDSGGAYNEQF
v_gene: TRBV11-3
j_gene: TRBJ2-1
d_gene: NA

CDR3aa: ASRKNTYEQY
v_gene: TRBV28
j_gene: TRBJ2-7
d_gene: NA

CDR3aa: ASSNPDITGNTIY
v_gene: TRBV19
j_gene: TRBJ1-3
d_gene: NA

CDR3aa: ASSRTEQETQY
v_gene: TRBV4-2
j_gene: TRBJ2-5
d_gene: NA

CDR3aa: ASSPSGEAYNEQF
v_gene: TRBV4-1
j_gene: TRBJ2-1
d_gene: NA

CDR3aa: ASSQVGEKLF
v_gene: TRBV28
j_gene: TRBJ1-4
d_gene: NA

CDR3aa: ASSFQPTRGTIY
v_gene: TRBV28
j_gene: TRBJ1-3
d_gene: NA

CDR3aa: ASSQGVWRADYEQY
v_gene: TRBV3-1/TRBV3-2
j_gene: TRBJ2-7
d_gene: NA

CDR3aa: ASSLLSGTDTQY
v_gene: TRBV5-6
j_gene: TRBJ2-3
d_gene: NA

CDR3aa: SVVFTVGPLYEQY
v_gene: TRBV29-1
j_gene: TRBJ2-7
d_gene: NA

CDR3aa: ATRGQGVNSPLH
v_gene: TRBV19
j_gene: TRBJ1-6
d_gene: TRBD1

CDR3aa: ASSEGHGGRDTQY
v_gene: TRBV6-1
j_gene: TRBJ2-3
d_gene: NA

CDR3aa: AISSGTANEKLF
v_gene: TRBV10-3
j_gene: TRBJ1-4
d_gene: TRBD1

CDR3aa: ASSSLAQKNSPLH
v_gene: TRBV27
j_gene: TRBJ1-6
d_gene: NA

CDR3aa: ASSSSDRVAGANVLT
v_gene: TRBV27
j_gene: TRBJ2-6
d_gene: TRBD1

CDR3aa: ASSSTGLETQY
v_gene: TRBV28
j_gene: TRBJ2-5
d_gene: NA

CDR3aa: ASTTPSHRGHGYT
v_gene: TRBV19
j_gene: TRBJ1-2
d_gene: TRBD1

CDR3aa: ASRRSGASEAF
v_gene: TRBV12-3/TRBV12-4
j_gene: TRBJ1-1
d_gene: NA

CDR3aa: ASSQDGRLGNNSPLH
v_gene: TRBV3-1/TRBV3-2
j_gene: TRBJ1-6
d_gene: NA

CDR3aa: ASSGQPNTEAF
v_gene: TRBV6-4
j_gene: TRBJ1-1
d_gene: NA

CDR3aa: ASSQGTEANPTNEKLF
v_gene: TRBV5-1
j_gene: TRBJ1-4
d_gene: TRBD1

CDR3aa: ASSEVGTGGRGYT
v_gene: TRBV6-1
j_gene: TRBJ1-2
d_gene: TRBD1

CDR3aa: ASSLAREAF
v_gene: TRBV7-2
j_gene: TRBJ1-1
d_gene: NA

CDR3aa: ASSDSRGGTEAF
v_gene: TRBV6-4
j_gene: TRBJ1-1
d_gene: NA

CDR3aa: ASSLDYRTDTQY
v_gene: TRBV11-3
j_gene: TRBJ2-3
d_gene: NA

CDR3aa: ASSLGDRGPGANVLT
v_gene: TRBV7-2
j_gene: TRBJ2-6
d_gene: TRBD1

CDR3aa: ASSRQGYSDTQY
v_gene: TRBV25-1
j_gene: TRBJ2-3
d_gene: NA

CDR3aa: ASSINGEQPQH
v_gene: TRBV19
j_gene: TRBJ1-5
d_gene: NA

CDR3aa: ASSLQGAGSTYEQY
v_gene: TRBV11-2
j_gene: TRBJ2-7
d_gene: NA

CDR3aa: ARSLGGEATENYGYT
v_gene: TRBV5-3
j_gene: TRBJ1-2
d_gene: NA

CDR3aa: ASSPGGLSSYEQY
v_gene: TRBV5-4
j_gene: TRBJ2-7
d_gene: TRBD1

CDR3aa: ASSRDSVHYNEQF
v_gene: TRBV28
j_gene: TRBJ2-1
d_gene: TRBD1

CDR3aa: ASSKHRGTDTQY
v_gene: TRBV7-3
j_gene: TRBJ2-3
d_gene: NA

CDR3aa: ASSQGPNDGGTDTQY
v_gene: TRBV3-1/TRBV3-2
j_gene: TRBJ2-3
d_gene: NA

CDR3aa: ASSGTGTGTTNTEAF
v_gene: TRBV6-1
j_gene: TRBJ1-1
d_gene: TRBD1

CDR3aa: ASRQGQYGYT
v_gene: TRBV19
j_gene: TRBJ1-2
d_gene: TRBD1

CDR3aa: ASSLGQAGTYEQY
v_gene: TRBV5-8
j_gene: TRBJ2-7
d_gene: TRBD1

CDR3aa: ASSARDSYNEQF
v_gene: TRBV7-6
j_gene: TRBJ2-1
d_gene: TRBD1

CDR3aa: ASSVGQGYEKLF
v_gene: TRBV9
j_gene: TRBJ1-4
d_gene: NA

CDR3aa: ASSKPGATGSPGNQPQH
v_gene: TRBV21-1
j_gene: TRBJ1-5
d_gene: NA